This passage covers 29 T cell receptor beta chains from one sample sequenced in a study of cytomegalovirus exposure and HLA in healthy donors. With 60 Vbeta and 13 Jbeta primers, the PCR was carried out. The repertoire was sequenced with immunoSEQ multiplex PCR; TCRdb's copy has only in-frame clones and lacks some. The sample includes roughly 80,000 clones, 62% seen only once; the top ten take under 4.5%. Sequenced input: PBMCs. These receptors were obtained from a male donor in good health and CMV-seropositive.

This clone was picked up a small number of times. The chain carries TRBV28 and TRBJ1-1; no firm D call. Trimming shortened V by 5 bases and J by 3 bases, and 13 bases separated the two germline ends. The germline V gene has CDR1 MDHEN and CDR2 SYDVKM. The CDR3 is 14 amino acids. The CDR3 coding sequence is TGTGCCAGCAGTCTGACAAGGCAGGACACTGAAGCTTTCTTT. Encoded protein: CASSLTRQDTEAFF.

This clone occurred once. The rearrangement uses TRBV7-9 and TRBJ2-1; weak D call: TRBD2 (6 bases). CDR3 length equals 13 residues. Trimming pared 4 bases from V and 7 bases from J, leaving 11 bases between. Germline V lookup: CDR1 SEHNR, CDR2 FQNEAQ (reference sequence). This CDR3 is CASSYPGRNEQFF. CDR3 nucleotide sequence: TGTGCCAGCAGCTACCCAGGGAGGAATGAGCAGTTCTTC.

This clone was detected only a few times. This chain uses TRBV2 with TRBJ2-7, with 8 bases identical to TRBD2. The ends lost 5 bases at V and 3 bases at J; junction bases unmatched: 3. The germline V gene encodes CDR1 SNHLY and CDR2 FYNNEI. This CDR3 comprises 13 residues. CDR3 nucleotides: TGTGCCAGCAGTCCGGGGGGGCTCTACGAGCAGTACTTC. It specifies CASSPGGLYEQYF.

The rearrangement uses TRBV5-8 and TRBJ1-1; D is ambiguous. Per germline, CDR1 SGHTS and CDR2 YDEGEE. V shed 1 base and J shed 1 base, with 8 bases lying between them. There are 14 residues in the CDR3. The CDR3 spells CASSLFSGNTEAFF. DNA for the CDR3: TGTGCCAGCAGCTTGTTTTCGGGGAACACTGAAGCTTTCTTT.

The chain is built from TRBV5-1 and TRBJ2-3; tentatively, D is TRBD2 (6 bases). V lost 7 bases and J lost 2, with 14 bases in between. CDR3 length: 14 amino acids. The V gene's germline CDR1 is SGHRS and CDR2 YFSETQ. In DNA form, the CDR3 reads TGCGCCAGCGGGGACTCGGGCCCCACAGATACGCAGTATTTT. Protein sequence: CASGDSGPTDTQYF. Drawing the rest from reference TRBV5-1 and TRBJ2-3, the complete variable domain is KAGVTQTPRYLIKTRGQQVTLSCSPISGHRSVSWYQQTPGQGLQFLFEYFSETQRNKGNFPGRFSGRQFSNSRSEMNVSTLELGDSALYLCASGDSGPTDTQYFGPGTRLTVL.

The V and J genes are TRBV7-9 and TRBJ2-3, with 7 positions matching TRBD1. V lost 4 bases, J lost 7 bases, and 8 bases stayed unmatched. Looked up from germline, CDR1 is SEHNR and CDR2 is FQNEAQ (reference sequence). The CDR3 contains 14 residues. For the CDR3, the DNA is TGTGCCAGCAGCTCCCCCACAGGGGCGAATACGCAGTATTTT. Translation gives CASSSPTGANTQYF.

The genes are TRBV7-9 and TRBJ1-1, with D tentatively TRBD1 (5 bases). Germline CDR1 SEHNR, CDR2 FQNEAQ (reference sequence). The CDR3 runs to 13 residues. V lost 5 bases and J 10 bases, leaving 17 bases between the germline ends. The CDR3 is CASSPSGGDGAFF. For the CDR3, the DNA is TGTGCCAGCAGCCCCTCGGGAGGGGATGGAGCTTTCTTT. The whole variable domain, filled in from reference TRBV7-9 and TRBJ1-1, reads DTGVSQNPRHKITKRGQNVTFRCDPISEHNRLYWYRQTLGQGPEFLTYFQNEAQLEKSRLLSDRFSAERPKGSFSTLEIQRTEQGDSAMYLCASSPSGGDGAFFGQGTRLTVV.

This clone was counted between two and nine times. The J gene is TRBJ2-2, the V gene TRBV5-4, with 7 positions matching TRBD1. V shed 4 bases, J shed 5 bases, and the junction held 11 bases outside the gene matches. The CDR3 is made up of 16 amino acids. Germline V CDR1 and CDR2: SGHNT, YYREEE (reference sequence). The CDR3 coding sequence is TGTGCCAGCAGCCCGGCGTCGGGACAGCATACCGGGGAGCTGTTTTTT. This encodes CASSPASGQHTGELFF.

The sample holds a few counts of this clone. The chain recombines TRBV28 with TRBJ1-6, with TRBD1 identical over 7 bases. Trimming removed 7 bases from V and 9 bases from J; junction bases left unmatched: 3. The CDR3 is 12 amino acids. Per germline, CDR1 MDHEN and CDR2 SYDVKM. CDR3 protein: CASTQGSSPLHF. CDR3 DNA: TGTGCCAGCACACAGGGGAGTTCACCCCTCCACTTT. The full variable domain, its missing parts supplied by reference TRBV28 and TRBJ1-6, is DVKVTQSSRYLVKRTGEKVFLECVQDMDHENMFWYRQDPGLGLRLIYFSYDVKMKEKGDIPEGYSVSREKKERFSLILESASTNQTSMYLCASTQGSSPLHFGNGTRLTVT.

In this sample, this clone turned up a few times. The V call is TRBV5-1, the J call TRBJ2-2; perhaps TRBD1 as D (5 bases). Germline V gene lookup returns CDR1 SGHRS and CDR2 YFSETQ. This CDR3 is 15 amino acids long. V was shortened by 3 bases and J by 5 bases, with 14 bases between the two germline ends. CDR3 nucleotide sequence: TGCGCCAGCAGCTGGACACAGGTGTCGACCGGGGAGCTGTTTTTT. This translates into CASSWTQVSTGELFF.

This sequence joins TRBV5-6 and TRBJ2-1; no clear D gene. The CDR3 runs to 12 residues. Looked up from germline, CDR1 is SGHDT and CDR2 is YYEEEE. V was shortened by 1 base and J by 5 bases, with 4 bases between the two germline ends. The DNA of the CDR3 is TGTGCCAGCAGCTTGTATGACAATGAGCAGTTCTTC. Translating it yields CASSLYDNEQFF.

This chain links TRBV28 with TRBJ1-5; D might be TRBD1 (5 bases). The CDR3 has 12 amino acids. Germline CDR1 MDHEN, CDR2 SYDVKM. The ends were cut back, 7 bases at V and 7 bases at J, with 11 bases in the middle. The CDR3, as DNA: TGTGCCAGCACAGGGCTACGACAGCCCCAGCATTTT. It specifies CASTGLRQPQHF.

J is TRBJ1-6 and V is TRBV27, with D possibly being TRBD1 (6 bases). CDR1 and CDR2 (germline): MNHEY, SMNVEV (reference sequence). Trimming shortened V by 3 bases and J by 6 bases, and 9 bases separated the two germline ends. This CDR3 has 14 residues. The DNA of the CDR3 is TGTGCCAGCAGTTTCGGGGGGCTTAATTCACCCCTCCACTTT. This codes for CASSFGGLNSPLHF.

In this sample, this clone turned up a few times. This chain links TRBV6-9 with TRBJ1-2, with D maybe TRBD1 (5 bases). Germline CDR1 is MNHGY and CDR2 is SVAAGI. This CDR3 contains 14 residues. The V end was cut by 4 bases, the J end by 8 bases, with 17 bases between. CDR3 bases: TGTGCCAGCAGTTCCTTAACAGGCGTTGACGGCTACACCTTC. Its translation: CASSSLTGVDGYTF.

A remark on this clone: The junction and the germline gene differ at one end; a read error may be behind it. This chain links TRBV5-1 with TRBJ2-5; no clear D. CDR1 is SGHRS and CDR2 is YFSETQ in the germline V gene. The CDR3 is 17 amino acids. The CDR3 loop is CASSFRGSDSLGEAQYF. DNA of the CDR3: TGCGCCAGCAGCTTTAGAGGAAGCGATAGCCTAGGAGAGGCCCAGTACTTC.

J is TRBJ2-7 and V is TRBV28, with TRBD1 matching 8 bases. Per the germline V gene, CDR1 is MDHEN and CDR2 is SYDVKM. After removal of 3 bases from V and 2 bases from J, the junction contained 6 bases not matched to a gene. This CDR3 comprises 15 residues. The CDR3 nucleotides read TGTGCCAGCAGTTTGGACAGGGTTGTCCCCTACGAGCAGTACTTC. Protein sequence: CASSLDRVVPYEQYF.

The CDR3 protein is CASSQDSEGNYGYTF. CDR3 DNA sequence: TGTGCCAGCAGCCAAGATTCGGAGGGAAACTATGGCTACACCTTC. The chain recombines TRBV4-2 with TRBJ1-2; D gene ambiguous. With 0 bases removed from V and 2 bases from J, the gap between germline ends came to 10 bases. Germline V lookup: CDR1 LGHNA, CDR2 YNFKEQ. This CDR3 is built from 15 residues.

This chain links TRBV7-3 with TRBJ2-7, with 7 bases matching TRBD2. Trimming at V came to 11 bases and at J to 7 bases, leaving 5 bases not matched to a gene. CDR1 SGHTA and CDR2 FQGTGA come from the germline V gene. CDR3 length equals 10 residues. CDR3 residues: CAGRVEEQYF. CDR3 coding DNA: TGTGCCGGGAGGGTGGAGGAGCAGTACTTC.

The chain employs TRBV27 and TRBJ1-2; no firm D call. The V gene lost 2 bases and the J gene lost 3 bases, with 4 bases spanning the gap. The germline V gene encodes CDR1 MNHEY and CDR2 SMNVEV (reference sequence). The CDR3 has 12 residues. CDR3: CASSLPDYGYTF. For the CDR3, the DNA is TGTGCCAGCAGTTTACCAGACTATGGCTACACCTTC.

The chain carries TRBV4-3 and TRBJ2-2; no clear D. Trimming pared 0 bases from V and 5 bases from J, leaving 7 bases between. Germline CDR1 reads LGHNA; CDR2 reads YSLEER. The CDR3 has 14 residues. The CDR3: CASSQERATGELFF. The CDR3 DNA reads TGCGCCAGCAGCCAAGAACGAGCGACCGGGGAGCTGTTTTTT.

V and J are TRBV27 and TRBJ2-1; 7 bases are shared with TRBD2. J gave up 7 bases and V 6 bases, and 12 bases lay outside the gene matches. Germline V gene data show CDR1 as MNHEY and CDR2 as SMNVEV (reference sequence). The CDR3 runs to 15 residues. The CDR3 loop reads CASSSTSSPRNEQFF. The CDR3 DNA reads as TGTGCCAGCAGCTCGACTAGCTCCCCGAGAAATGAGCAGTTCTTC.

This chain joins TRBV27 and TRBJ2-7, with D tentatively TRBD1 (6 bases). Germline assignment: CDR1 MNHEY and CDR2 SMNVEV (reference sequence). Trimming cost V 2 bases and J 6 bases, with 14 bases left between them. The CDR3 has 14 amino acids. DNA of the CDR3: TGTGCCAGCAGTTTAGGCTCACAGGGTTTCGAGCAGTACTTC. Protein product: CASSLGSQGFEQYF.

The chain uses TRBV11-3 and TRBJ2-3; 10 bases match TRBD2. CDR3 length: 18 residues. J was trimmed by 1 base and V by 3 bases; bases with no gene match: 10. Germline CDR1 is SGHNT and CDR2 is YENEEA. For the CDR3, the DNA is TGTGCCAGCAGCTTCGGACTAGCGGAACTCTGGGGCACAGATACGCAGTATTTT. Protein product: CASSFGLAELWGTDTQYF.

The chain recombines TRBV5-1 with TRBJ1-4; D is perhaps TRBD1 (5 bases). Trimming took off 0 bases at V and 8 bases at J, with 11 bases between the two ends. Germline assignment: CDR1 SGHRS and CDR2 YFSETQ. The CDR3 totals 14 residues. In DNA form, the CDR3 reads TGCGCCAGCAGCTTGGTCCCGGAGGGGGAAAAACTGTTTTTT. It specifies CASSLVPEGEKLFF. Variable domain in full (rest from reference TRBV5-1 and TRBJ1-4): KAGVTQTPRYLIKTRGQQVTLSCSPISGHRSVSWYQQTPGQGLQFLFEYFSETQRNKGNFPGRFSGRQFSNSRSEMNVSTLELGDSALYLCASSLVPEGEKLFFGSGTQLSVL.

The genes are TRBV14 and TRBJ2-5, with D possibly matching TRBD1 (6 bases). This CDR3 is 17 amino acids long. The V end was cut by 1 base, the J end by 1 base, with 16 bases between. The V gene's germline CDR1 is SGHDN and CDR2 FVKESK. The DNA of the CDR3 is TGTGCCAGCAGCCAAGGGGTCGGACAGTCGATCCAAGAGACCCAGTACTTC. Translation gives CASSQGVGQSIQETQYF.

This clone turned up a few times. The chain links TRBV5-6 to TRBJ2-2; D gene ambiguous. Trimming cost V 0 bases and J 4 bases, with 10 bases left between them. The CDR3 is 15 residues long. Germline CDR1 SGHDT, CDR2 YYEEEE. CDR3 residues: CASSLVSRSTGELFF. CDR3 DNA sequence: TGTGCCAGCAGCTTGGTGTCCAGGTCCACCGGGGAGCTGTTTTTT.

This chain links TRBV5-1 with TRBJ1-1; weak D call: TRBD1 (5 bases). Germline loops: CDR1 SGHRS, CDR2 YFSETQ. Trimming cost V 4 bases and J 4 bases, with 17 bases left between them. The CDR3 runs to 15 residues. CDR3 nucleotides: TGCGCCAGCAGCCCCGCCGGCAGGGTAGTCACTGAAGCTTTCTTT. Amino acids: CASSPAGRVVTEAFF.

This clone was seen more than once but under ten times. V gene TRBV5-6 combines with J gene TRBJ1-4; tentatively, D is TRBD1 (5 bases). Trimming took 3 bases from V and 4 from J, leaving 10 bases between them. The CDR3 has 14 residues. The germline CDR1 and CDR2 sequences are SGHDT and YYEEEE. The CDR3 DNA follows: TGTGCCAGCAGCTCCCGACAGTTTAATGAAAAACTGTTTTTT. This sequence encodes CASSSRQFNEKLFF.

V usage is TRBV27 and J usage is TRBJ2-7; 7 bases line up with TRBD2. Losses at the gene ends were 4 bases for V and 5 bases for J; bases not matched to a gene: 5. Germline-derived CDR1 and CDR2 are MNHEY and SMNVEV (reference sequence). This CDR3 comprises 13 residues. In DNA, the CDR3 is TGTGCCAGCAGTTGGGGGGAGGGGAACGAGCAGTACTTC. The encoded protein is CASSWGEGNEQYF.